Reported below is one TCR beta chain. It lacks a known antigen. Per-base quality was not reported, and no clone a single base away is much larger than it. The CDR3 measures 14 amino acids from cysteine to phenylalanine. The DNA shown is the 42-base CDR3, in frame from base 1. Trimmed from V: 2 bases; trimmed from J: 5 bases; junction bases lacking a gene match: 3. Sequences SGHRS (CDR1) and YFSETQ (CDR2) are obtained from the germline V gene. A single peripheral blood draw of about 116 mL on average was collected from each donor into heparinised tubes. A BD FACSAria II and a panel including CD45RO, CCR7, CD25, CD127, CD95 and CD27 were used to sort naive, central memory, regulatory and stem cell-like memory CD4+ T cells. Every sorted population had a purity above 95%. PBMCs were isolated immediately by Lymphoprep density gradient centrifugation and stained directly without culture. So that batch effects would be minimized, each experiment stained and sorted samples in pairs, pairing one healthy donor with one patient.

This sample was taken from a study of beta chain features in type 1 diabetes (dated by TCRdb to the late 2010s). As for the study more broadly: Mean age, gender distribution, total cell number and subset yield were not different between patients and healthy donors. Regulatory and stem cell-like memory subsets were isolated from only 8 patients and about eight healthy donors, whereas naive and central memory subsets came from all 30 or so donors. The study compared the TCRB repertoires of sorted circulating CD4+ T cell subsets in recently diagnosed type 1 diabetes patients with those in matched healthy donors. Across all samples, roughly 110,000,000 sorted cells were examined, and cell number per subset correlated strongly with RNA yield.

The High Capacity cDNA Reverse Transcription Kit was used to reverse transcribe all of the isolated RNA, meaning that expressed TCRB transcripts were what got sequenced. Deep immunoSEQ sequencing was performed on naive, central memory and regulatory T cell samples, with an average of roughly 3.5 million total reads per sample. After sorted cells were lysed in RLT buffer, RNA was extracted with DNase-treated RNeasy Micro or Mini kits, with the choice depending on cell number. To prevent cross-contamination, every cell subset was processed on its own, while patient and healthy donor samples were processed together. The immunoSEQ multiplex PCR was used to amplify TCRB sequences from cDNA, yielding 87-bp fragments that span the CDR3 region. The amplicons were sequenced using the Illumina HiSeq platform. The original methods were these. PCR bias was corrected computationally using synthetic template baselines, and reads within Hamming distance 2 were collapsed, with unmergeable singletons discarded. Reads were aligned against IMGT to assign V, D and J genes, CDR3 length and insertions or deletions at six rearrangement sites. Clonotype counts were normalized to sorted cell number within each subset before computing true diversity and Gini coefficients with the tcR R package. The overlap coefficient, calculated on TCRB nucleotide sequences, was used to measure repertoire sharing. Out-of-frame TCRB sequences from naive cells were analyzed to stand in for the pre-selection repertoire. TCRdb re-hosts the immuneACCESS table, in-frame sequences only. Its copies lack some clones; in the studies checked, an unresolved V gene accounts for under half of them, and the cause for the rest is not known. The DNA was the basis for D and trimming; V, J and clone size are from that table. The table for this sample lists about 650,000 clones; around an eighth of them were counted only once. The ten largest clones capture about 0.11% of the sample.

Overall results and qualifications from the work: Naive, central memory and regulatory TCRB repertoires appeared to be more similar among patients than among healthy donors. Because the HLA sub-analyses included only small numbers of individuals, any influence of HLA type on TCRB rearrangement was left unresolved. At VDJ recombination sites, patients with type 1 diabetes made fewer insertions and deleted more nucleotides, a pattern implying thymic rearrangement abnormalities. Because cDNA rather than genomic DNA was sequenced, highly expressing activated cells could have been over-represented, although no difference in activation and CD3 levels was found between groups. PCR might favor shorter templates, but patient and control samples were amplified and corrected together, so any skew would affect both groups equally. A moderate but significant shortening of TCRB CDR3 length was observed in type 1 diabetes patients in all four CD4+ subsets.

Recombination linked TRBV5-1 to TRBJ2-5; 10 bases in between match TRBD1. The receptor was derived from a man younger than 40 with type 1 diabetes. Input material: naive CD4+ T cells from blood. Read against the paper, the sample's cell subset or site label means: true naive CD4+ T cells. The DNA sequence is TGCGCCAGCAGCTTTGACAGGGGGCATGAGACCCAGTACTTC. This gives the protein CASSFDRGHETQYF.